This note documents a single TCR beta chain sequence. Its antigen remains unidentified. This sample is part of a study of beta chain features in type 1 diabetes. Populations obtained by sorting all exceeded 98% purity. The V gene's germline CDR1 is SQVTM and CDR2 ANQGSEA. V shed 3 bases and J shed 7 bases, with 12 bases lying between them. This CDR3 spans 12 amino acids. Whole-study results and caveats: The VDJ junctions of type 1 diabetes patients carried fewer insertions and more deletions. Researchers report that Type 1 diabetes patients had moderately but significantly shorter TCRB CDR3s across all four CD4+ subsets.

The isolated RNA, all of it, was reverse transcribed, so expressed TCRB transcripts were what got sequenced. Some clones are missing from TCRdb's copy, which holds only in-frame ones; the method was immunoSEQ multiplex PCR. The table has roughly 150,000 clones, about 10% seen once. The sequence came from a woman aged 25 to 45 with type 1 diabetes. The chain uses TRBV29-1 and TRBJ2-5; tentatively, D is TRBD2 (5 bases). Material: central memory CD4+ T cells from blood. The CDR3 bases are TGCAGCGTTGAGTTCCCTAGCTGGACCCAGTACTTC. This encodes CSVEFPSWTQYF.